Listed here are 18 T cell receptor beta chains from one sample, sequenced in a study of OX40 agonist ivuxolimab in advanced cancers. TCRdb's table, derived via immunoSEQ multiplex PCR, lists solely in-frame clones and lacks some. The sample lists tens of thousands of clones, roughly nine tenths occurring once. Source: CD4+ or CD8+ T cells sorted from blood, taken in a trial of the OX40 agonist ivuxolimab. Receptor source: an adult with an advanced solid tumor such as melanoma, head and neck, liver or kidney cancer.

The chain carries TRBV6-1 and TRBJ2-7; 7 nucleotides match TRBD1. This CDR3 has 15 residues. V was clipped by 6 bases and J by 1 base; unmatched bases: 9. From germline, CDR1 is MNHNS and CDR2 SASEGT. The CDR3 DNA reads TGTGCCAGCAGCCAGGACAGGCGATCTTCCTACGAGCAGTACTTC. Its protein product is CASSQDRRSSYEQYF.

This clone was detected a few times. The CDR3 loop reads CASRTGGLSQHF. DNA for the CDR3: TGTGCCAGCAGGACAGGGGGCTTGTCCCAGCATTTT. V gene TRBV28 combines with J gene TRBJ1-5; 10 bases line up with TRBD1. From germline, CDR1 is MDHEN and CDR2 SYDVKM. This CDR3 is 12 amino acids long. Trimming took 6 bases from V and 11 from J; bases not matched to a gene: 4.

In this sample, this clone turned up a few times. The V gene is TRBV5-4, the J gene TRBJ2-3; 12 positions agree with TRBD1. Germline V gives CDR1 SGHNT, CDR2 YYREEE (reference sequence). The CDR3 totals 15 residues. Trimming removed 3 bases from V and 4 bases from J; junction bases left unmatched: 3. The CDR3 nucleotides read TGTGCCAGCAGCTCTGGGGACAGGGGGCCAGATACGCAGTATTTT. Its protein product is CASSSGDRGPDTQYF.

This chain uses TRBV28 with TRBJ1-1; no firm D call. Germline V gene sequence: CDR1 MDHEN, CDR2 SYDVKM. V lost 6 bases and J lost 3, with 8 bases in between. This CDR3 has 12 residues. The CDR3 region is CASSPFHTEAFF. CDR3 coding DNA: TGTGCCAGCAGCCCTTTCCACACTGAAGCTTTCTTT.

The chain combines TRBV5-6 with TRBJ1-2; D remains ambiguous. The germline CDR1 and CDR2 sequences are SGHDT and YYEEEE. The CDR3 totals 13 residues. The V end was cut by 0 bases, the J end by 2 bases, with 5 bases between. In DNA, the CDR3 is TGTGCCAGCAGCTTGGGGGGAAACTATGGCTACACCTTC. This codes for CASSLGGNYGYTF. The variable domain in full, with the rest retrieved from reference TRBV5-6 and TRBJ1-2, is DAGVTQSPTHLIKTRGQQVTLRCSPKSGHDTVSWYQQALGQGPQFIFQYYEEEERQRGNFPDRFSGHQFPNYSSELNVNALLLGDSALYLCASSLGGNYGYTFGSGTRLTVV.

The chain couples TRBV28 to TRBJ1-6; TRBD1 is a possible D gene (5 bases). CDR1 and CDR2 (germline): MDHEN, SYDVKM. The ends were cut back, 3 bases at V and 0 bases at J, with 15 bases in the middle. The CDR3 runs to 18 residues. Here the CDR3 DNA reads TGTGCCAGCAGTTTTGGCAGGGCCTACCTCTCCTATAATTCACCCCTCCACTTT. Its translation: CASSFGRAYLSYNSPLHF.

The chain combines TRBV18 with TRBJ1-5; 8 bases line up with TRBD1. Germline assignment: CDR1 KGHSH and CDR2 LQKENI. The junction had 5 bases not matched to a gene; V was cut back by 4 bases and J by 3 bases. The CDR3 is made up of 15 amino acids. CDR3 sequence reads: CASSRDRGDNQPQHF. CDR3 coding DNA: TGTGCCAGCTCACGCGACAGGGGAGACAATCAGCCCCAGCATTTT.

This clone was seen a handful of times. CDR3 sequence (DNA): TGTGCCAGCAGCTTAGATAGCTACAGGCACTCCTACAATGAGCAGTTCTTC. This sequence encodes CASSLDSYRHSYNEQFF. The chain carries TRBV11-2 and TRBJ2-1; maybe TRBD1 (5 bases). CDR3 length: 17 amino acids. Germline V gives CDR1 SGHAT, CDR2 FQNNGV. V gave up 0 bases and J gave up 0 bases, with 12 bases separating them. The full variable domain, in which reference TRBV11-2 and TRBJ2-1 provide the parts outside the CDR3, is EAGVAQSPRYKIIEKRQSVAFWCNPISGHATLYWYQQILGQGPKLLIQFQNNGVVDDSQLPKDRFSAERLKGVDSTLKIQPAKLEDSAVYLCASSLDSYRHSYNEQFFGPGTRLTVL.

In its sample, this clone was seen a few times. V is TRBV7-9 and J is TRBJ1-1; a possible D gene is TRBD1 (6 bases). The CDR3 has 15 amino acids. Germline V gives CDR1 SEHNR, CDR2 FQNEAQ (reference sequence). V lost 5 bases to trimming and J lost 5 bases, with 18 bases between them. The CDR3, as DNA: TGTGCCAGCAGCCTCTTGGGGGGCAGGGGAACTGAAGCTTTCTTT. Amino acid sequence: CASSLLGGRGTEAFF.

The chain links TRBV15 to TRBJ2-2; D remains ambiguous. Trimming removed 3 bases from V and 0 bases from J, with 8 bases in between. The V gene's germline CDR1 is LNHNV and CDR2 YYDKDF (reference sequence). This CDR3 comprises 15 residues. The chain's CDR3 is CATSRWTANTGELFF. In DNA form, the CDR3 reads TGTGCCACCAGCAGGTGGACGGCGAACACCGGGGAGCTGTTTTTT.

This sequence joins TRBV18 and TRBJ2-7; perhaps TRBD1 as D (6 bases). The germline gives CDR1 KGHSH, CDR2 LQKENI. The CDR3 has 15 amino acids. The V gene lost 3 bases and the J gene lost 4 bases, with 16 bases spanning the gap. CDR3 amino acids: CASSPGAGQMYEQYF. For the CDR3, the DNA is TGTGCCAGCTCACCCGGGGCCGGACAGATGTACGAGCAGTACTTC. The full variable domain, rest sourced from reference TRBV18 and TRBJ2-7, is NAGVMQNPRHLVRRRGQEARLRCSPMKGHSHVYWYRQLPEEGLKFMVYLQKENIIDESGMPKERFSAEFPKEGPSILRIQQVVRGDSAAYFCASSPGAGQMYEQYFGPGTRLTVT.

The rearrangement uses TRBV5-6 and TRBJ2-5; possible D gene TRBD1, 5 bases. CDR3 size: 13 residues. V lost 0 bases and J 4 bases, leaving 7 bases between the germline ends. Germline V gene sequence: CDR1 SGHDT, CDR2 YYEEEE. Here the CDR3 DNA reads TGTGCCAGCAGCTTGGTCAGGGCAGAGACCCAGTACTTC. Translation gives CASSLVRAETQYF.

This clone was found once. The rearrangement uses TRBV6-6 and TRBJ2-1; D is possibly TRBD1 (6 bases). The CDR3 runs 15 residues. Trimming took off 0 bases at V and 2 bases at J, with 8 bases between the two ends. Germline V gene sequence: CDR1 MNHNY, CDR2 SVGAGI (reference sequence). The CDR3 reads CASSYSGTTYNEQFF. CDR3 bases: TGTGCCAGCAGTTACTCTGGGACAACCTACAATGAGCAGTTCTTC.

The J gene is TRBJ1-2, the V gene TRBV7-9, with TRBD1 matching over 9 bases. The V gene end was trimmed by 5 bases and the J gene end by 7 bases; junction bases not matched to a gene: 8. The germline CDR1 and CDR2 sequences are SEHNR and FQNEAQ (reference sequence). CDR3 length: 14 residues. DNA of the CDR3: TGTGCCAGCAGCACGGGACAGGGATTTTTTGGCTACACCTTC. It translates to CASSTGQGFFGYTF.

The chain has TRBV6-1 and TRBJ2-5, with 12 bases matching TRBD2. The trim removed 1 base at V and 0 bases at J, leaving 6 bases unmatched. Germline V gene lookup returns CDR1 MNHNS and CDR2 SASEGT. The CDR3 totals 18 residues. The CDR3 is CASSEGGTSGRYQETQYF. DNA for the CDR3: TGTGCCAGCAGTGAAGGAGGGACTAGCGGGCGCTACCAAGAGACCCAGTACTTC.

This chain joins TRBV10-1 and TRBJ2-7, with TRBD2 as a possible D gene (5 bases). There are 15 residues in the CDR3. Germline CDR1 WNHNN, CDR2 SYGVQD (reference sequence). Trimming took off 1 base at V and 2 bases at J, with 12 bases between the two ends. In DNA form, the CDR3 reads TGCGCCAGCAGTGAGTTTACTAGTGGTGCCTACGAGCAGTACTTC. Translated: CASSEFTSGAYEQYF.

The chain has TRBV19 and TRBJ2-5, with 8 bases identical to TRBD1. Germline trimming cut 5 bases from V and 4 bases from J; bases unmatched to any gene: 12. CDR1 and CDR2 (germline): LNHDA, SQIVND (reference sequence). The CDR3 length is 16 residues. The CDR3 region is CASSRPGQGRRETQYF. CDR3 DNA sequence: TGTGCCAGTAGTCGCCCCGGACAGGGTAGGAGAGAGACCCAGTACTTC.

The J gene is TRBJ2-1, the V gene TRBV10-1; D not resolved. Germline V CDR1 and CDR2: WNHNN, SYGVQD (reference sequence). Trimming removed 0 bases at V and 7 bases at J, with 16 bases between. The CDR3 contains 16 residues. DNA of the CDR3: TGCGCCAGCAGTGAGTCGGCTCTAGACGGAGTTAATGAGCAGTTCTTC. This sequence encodes CASSESALDGVNEQFF.